The 23 T cell receptor beta chains listed next were all sequenced from one sample in a study of T cell responses to AZD1222 COVID-19 vaccine. Profiled with immunoSEQ multiplex PCR; TCRdb holds only in-frame clones, not every one. The data show about 73,000 clones, roughly nine tenths seen once. The starting material was peripheral blood, obtained 28 days after the second AZD1222 dose. The receptors derive from an adult who received the AZD1222 COVID-19 vaccine.

In its sample, this clone was seen a few times. The genes are TRBV2 and TRBJ1-2; TRBD1 matches at 7 bases. This CDR3 comprises 13 residues. Per germline, CDR1 SNHLY and CDR2 FYNNEI. Unmatched junction bases numbered 3, after V lost 3 bases and J lost 5 bases. In DNA, the CDR3 is TGTGCCAGCAGTGAGGGGACAGAATATGGCTACACCTTC. Translated: CASSEGTEYGYTF.

This clone appeared a single time. The chain couples TRBV6-2 or TRBV6-3 to TRBJ2-1, with D possibly TRBD2 on 5 matching bases. The V and J ends lost 4 bases and 3 bases respectively, with 13 bases between them. This CDR3 spans 15 amino acids. The germline V gene has CDR1 MNHEY and CDR2 SVGEGT. The CDR3 DNA sequence: TGTGCCAGCAGTTCTAGCATAGCGCTCTACAATGAGCAGTTCTTC. As protein: CASSSSIALYNEQFF.

Of note for this clone: This CDR3 is also generated by other DNA sequences in the sample. CDR3 sequence (DNA): TGTGCCAGCAGTTTAAAGGAGACCCAGTACTTC. Translation: CASSLKETQYF. The gene calls are TRBV12-3 or TRBV12-4 and TRBJ2-5; D is uncertain. The length of the CDR3 is 11 residues. V was shortened by 2 bases and J by 5 bases, with 3 bases between the two germline ends.

The genes are TRBV25-1 and TRBJ2-1, with TRBD1 identical over 9 bases. There are 13 residues in the CDR3. V was clipped by 6 bases and J by 9 bases; unmatched bases: 6. The germline V gene has CDR1 MGHDK and CDR2 SYGVNS. The CDR3 is CASRPTGGVEQFF. The CDR3 DNA is TGTGCCAGCAGACCCACAGGGGGCGTTGAGCAGTTCTTC.

This clone was detected a few times. The chain links TRBV5-1 to TRBJ1-2; 7 nucleotides line up with TRBD1. The germline V gene encodes CDR1 SGHRS and CDR2 YFSETQ. The CDR3 has 13 amino acids. V was clipped by 2 bases and J by 6 bases; unmatched bases: 4. The CDR3: CASSLQGRHGYTF. CDR3 DNA sequence: TGCGCCAGCAGCTTACAGGGGCGGCATGGCTACACCTTC.

The J gene is TRBJ2-7, the V gene TRBV4-1; maybe TRBD1 (6 bases). Germline V gene lookup returns CDR1 MGHRA and CDR2 YSYEKL. This CDR3 spans 14 amino acids. Trimming cost V 0 bases and J 5 bases, with 11 bases left between them. The CDR3 bases are TGCGCCAGCAGCCAAGACAGGGGAAGAAACGAGCAGTACTTC. Encoded protein: CASSQDRGRNEQYF.

The V and J genes are TRBV7-2 and TRBJ1-5, with 8 positions matching TRBD1. This CDR3 has 15 amino acids. Germline CDR1 and CDR2: SGHTA and FQGNSA. Germline trimming cut 2 bases from V and 6 bases from J; bases unmatched to any gene: 6. The CDR3 protein is CASSLQGAPGQPQHF. In nucleotides, the CDR3 is TGTGCCAGCAGCTTACAGGGGGCGCCGGGTCAGCCCCAGCATTTT.

The chain has TRBV2 and TRBJ1-4; D perhaps matches TRBD1 (6 bases). Trimming removed 6 bases from V and 8 bases from J, with 16 bases in between. The CDR3 has 14 amino acids. Germline assignment: CDR1 SNHLY and CDR2 FYNNEI. CDR3 nucleotides: TGTGCCAGCAGCTACAGGGTCGGGAAGGAAAAACTGTTTTTT. It encodes CASSYRVGKEKLFF.

This chain uses TRBV7-8 with TRBJ1-2; a weak D match, TRBD1 (5 bases). The CDR3 loop spans 12 amino acids. V gave up 5 bases and J gave up 6 bases, with 10 bases separating them. From germline, CDR1 is SGHVS and CDR2 FQNEAQ. This CDR3 is CASSIGGDGYTF. The CDR3 DNA sequence: TGTGCCAGCAGCATCGGGGGGGATGGCTACACCTTC. The variable domain in full, with the rest retrieved from reference TRBV7-8 and TRBJ1-2, is GAGVSQSPRYKVAKRGQDVALRCDPISGHVSLFWYQQALGQGPEFLTYFQNEAQLDKSGLPSDRFFAERPEGSVSTLKIQRTQQEDSAVYLCASSIGGDGYTFGSGTRLTVV.

DNA of the CDR3: TGCGCCAGCAGCGGCGGGACAGGGCATGGGGAGACCCAGTACTTC. It is translated as CASSGGTGHGETQYF. The chain employs TRBV5-1 and TRBJ2-5, with 9 bases identical to TRBD1. Germline lookup yields CDR1 SGHRS and CDR2 YFSETQ. The CDR3 consists of 15 residues. The V gene end was trimmed by 4 bases and the J gene end by 5 bases; junction bases not matched to a gene: 9.

The chain joins TRBV19 to TRBJ2-7; no clear D gene. There are 12 residues in the CDR3. The ends were cut back, 3 bases at V and 4 bases at J, with 7 bases in the middle. Germline V lookup: CDR1 LNHDA, CDR2 SQIVND (reference sequence). The chain's CDR3 is CASSIGPYEQYF. CDR3 coding DNA: TGTGCCAGTAGTATTGGACCGTACGAGCAGTACTTC. Based on the CDR3 plus reference TRBV19 and TRBJ2-7, the full variable domain is DGGITQSPKYLFRKEGQNVTLSCEQNLNHDAMYWYRQDPGQGLRLIYYSQIVNDFQKGDIAEGYSVSREKKESFPLTVTSAQKNPTAFYLCASSIGPYEQYFGPGTRLTVT.

This clone appeared a single time. This chain uses TRBV13 with TRBJ1-3, with D perhaps TRBD1 (6 bases). The V gene's germline CDR1 is PRHDT and CDR2 FYEKMQ (reference sequence). V was shortened by 1 base and J by 0 bases, with 10 bases between the two germline ends. The CDR3 contains 16 residues. The CDR3 loop is CASSLERDNSGNTIYF. The DNA for the CDR3 is TGTGCCAGCAGCTTAGAGCGGGACAACTCTGGAAACACCATATATTTT.

The CDR3 DNA reads TGTGCCAGCAGTTATTCTAGCGAATTGAACGAGCAGTACTTC. Its protein product is CASSYSSELNEQYF. The genes are TRBV28 and TRBJ2-7, with D possibly matching TRBD2 (6 bases). V was cut by 4 bases and J by 5 bases, with 15 bases left in between. Germline CDR1 is MDHEN and CDR2 is SYDVKM. This CDR3 is 14 amino acids long.

This rearrangement joins TRBV2 to TRBJ2-1; 7 positions match TRBD2. This CDR3 comprises 15 residues. Per the germline V gene, CDR1 is SNHLY and CDR2 is FYNNEI. V lost 7 bases and J lost 0; bases outside the gene matches: 6. The CDR3 sequence: CASTPLAVSYNEQFF. DNA of the CDR3: TGTGCCAGCACACCGCTAGCGGTCTCCTACAATGAGCAGTTCTTC.

V is TRBV4-3 and J is TRBJ1-2, with D hard to call. The length of the CDR3 is 15 residues. Germline CDR1 and CDR2: LGHNA and YSLEER. Between the trimmed V and J ends, which lost 0 bases and 1 base, there was a span of 9 bases. The CDR3 DNA is TGCGCCAGCAGCCAAGATATAGATCTTAACTATGGCTACACCTTC. Translating gives CASSQDIDLNYGYTF.

J is TRBJ1-1 and V is TRBV18; 8 nucleotides match TRBD1. The CDR3 sequence is 18 residues long. Germline loops: CDR1 KGHSH, CDR2 LQKENI. The J segment lost 0 bases and the V segment lost 2 bases, leaving 11 bases of the junction unmatched. CDR3 DNA sequence: TGTGCCAGCTCACCAATCCGCAGGACAGGGTTCATGAACACTGAAGCTTTCTTT. Translation gives CASSPIRRTGFMNTEAFF.

In its sample, this clone was seen once. The chain recombines TRBV12-5 with TRBJ2-3; perhaps TRBD2 as D (6 bases). Between the trimmed V and J ends, which lost 0 bases and 0 bases, there was a span of 10 bases. Germline V lookup: CDR1 LGHNT, CDR2 FRNRAP. CDR3 length equals 16 residues. The DNA of the CDR3 is TGTGCTAGTGGTTTGGTGGTGGGGACTAGCACAGATACGCAGTATTTT. Its translation is CASGLVVGTSTDTQYF.

The chain joins TRBV12-3 or TRBV12-4 to TRBJ2-3; D remains ambiguous. The CDR3 runs 12 residues. V was cut by 3 bases and J by 1 base, with 2 bases left in between. CDR3 coding DNA: TGTGCCAGCAGTTTGGGCACAGATACGCAGTATTTT. Translation: CASSLGTDTQYF.

The genes are TRBV3-1 (or the pseudogene TRBV3-2) and TRBJ2-2; D is undetermined. Germline V CDR1 and CDR2: LGHDT, YNNKEL (reference sequence). Trimming removed 4 bases at V and 2 bases at J, with 11 bases between. The CDR3 has 15 residues. In DNA, the CDR3 is TGTGCCAGCAGCCCCCAAGGCACCAACACCGGGGAGCTGTTTTTT. Translated, it gives CASSPQGTNTGELFF.

The V and J genes are TRBV24-1 and TRBJ2-3; 8 bases map to TRBD2. Germline loops: CDR1 KGHDR, CDR2 SFDVKD. The CDR3 is 16 amino acids. V lost 2 bases and J lost 4; bases outside the gene matches: 7. CDR3 coding DNA: TGTGCCACCAGTGATTCGGAGGGACTAGTTTCAGATACGCAGTATTTT. This gives the protein CATSDSEGLVSDTQYF.

The chain is built from TRBV4-3 and TRBJ2-1; D might be TRBD1 (5 bases). V was cut by 0 bases and J by 0 bases, with 9 bases left in between. Germline CDR1 LGHNA, CDR2 YSLEER. The CDR3 runs 16 residues. CDR3 sequence: CASSQDGRVSYNEQFF. The CDR3 DNA reads TGCGCCAGCAGCCAAGATGGCAGGGTCTCCTACAATGAGCAGTTCTTC.

V and J are TRBV7-5 and TRBJ1-1; TRBD1, the table's D call, was not compared with the DNA. TRBV7-5 is marked as a pseudogene. The CDR3 has 17 amino acids. The CDR3 loop is CARSPTPRWGGNTEAFF. CDR3 nucleotide sequence: TGTGCCAGAAGCCCTACCCCCCGATGGGGCGGGAACACTGAAGCTTTCTTT.

The rearrangement joins TRBV30 to TRBJ1-5; 9 bases agree with TRBD1. The V gene's germline CDR1 is GTSNPN and CDR2 SVGIG (reference sequence). Losses at the gene ends were 1 base for V and 2 bases for J; bases not matched to a gene: 3. This CDR3 spans 15 amino acids. The chain's CDR3 is CAWSATGGRNQPQHF. CDR3 bases: TGTGCCTGGAGTGCTACAGGGGGCCGCAATCAGCCCCAGCATTTT. Together with reference TRBV30 and TRBJ1-5, the CDR3 gives the full variable domain: SQTIHQWPATLVQPVGSPLSLECTVEGTSNPNLYWYRQAAGRGLQLLFYSVGIGQISSEVPQNLSASRPQDRQFILSSKKLLLSDSGFYLCAWSATGGRNQPQHFGDGTRLSIL.